This T cell receptor beta chain derives from a study of human T cells and chemical hapten exposure. As for the study in general: Patients were given diphenylcyclopropenone on the scalp weekly across the roughly 25-week study. Readings were taken at 6 days from patch tests that had applied 0.01% DPC to the upper back.

Time point denoted: patch test 2, 6 weeks after DPC sensitization. Documented treatment: therapeutic diphenylcyclopropenone sensitization with weekly scalp DPC. Donors, patients with alopecia ranging from 18 to 70 years old and judged suitable for DPC, provided samples. TCRdb redid the calling of the RACE reads with MiXCR, one entry per CDR3 protein. The sample holds roughly 140,000 distinct CDR3 sequences, 12% seen once. For this clonotype: Its antigen is undetermined.

The study, taken as a whole, reports: Among expanded TCRs, significantly more large CDR3 similarity clusters formed than among controls.

This clonotype originated in a woman aged 50 to 60 with alopecia areata. Some clones in this sample may be carry-over from other donors' samples. Specimen: whole blood, collected in connection with sensitization to the hapten diphenylcyclopropenone (DPC).

This CDR3 reads CASSSPGGRGHNEQFF. The CDR3, as DNA: TGTGCCAGTAGTTCACCGGGAGGCCGAGGCCACAATGAGCAGTTCTTC. This chain joins TRBV19 and TRBJ2-1; 7 positions match TRBD2. This CDR3 contains 16 residues. CDR1 and CDR2 (germline): LNHDA, SQIVND (reference sequence). Unmatched junction bases numbered 12, after V lost 5 bases and J lost 5 bases.